This T cell receptor beta chain was identified in a study of blood T cell repertoires in COVID-19. Authors' analysis steps: Reference gene primer amplification in the assay estimated nucleated cell counts. Profiled with immunoSEQ multiplex PCR; TCRdb holds only in-frame clones, not every one. That table supplies the V and J calls and clone size; D and trimming were determined from the DNA. This repertoire shows fewer than 450,000 clones, roughly 87% found once; its top ten account for 0.6%. Germline V gives CDR1 LGHDT, CDR2 YNNKEL (reference sequence). The CDR3 spans 16 residues. V lost 2 bases and J lost 2, with 14 bases in between.

The J gene is TRBJ2-3, the V gene TRBV3-1 (or the pseudogene TRBV3-2), with D possibly being TRBD1 (5 bases). The TCR originated in a man between 18 and 35 years old who had recovered from COVID-19. The sample consisted of PBMCs or T cells enriched from blood (not recorded which). This CDR3 is CASSQLTGLVTDTQYF. The CDR3 DNA reads TGTGCCAGCAGCCAATTAACAGGCTTGGTCACAGATACGCAGTATTTT.